This TCR beta chain was captured in a study of memory CD4+ T cells and cytomegalovirus serostatus (dated by TCRdb to about 2019). Background on the whole study: The cohort included around 35 healthy adults from Belgium, of whom 9 were CMV seropositive and approximately 25 were CMV seronegative. CD4+ memory TCRbeta repertoires of a Belgian cohort with known cytomegalovirus serostatus were sequenced in order to replicate a published TCR-based CMV serostatus classifier. Summary of the overall study and its limitations: The results were interpreted as suggesting that the CMV-associated TCR signature is largely present in the CD4+ memory repertoire. For predicting CMV serostatus, the median bootstrapped AUC was 0.95 using the original framework and approximately 0.91 using a US-trained random forest. Unlike the original study, which covered naive and memory CD4+ and CD8+ populations, the Belgian study sequenced only CD4+CD45RO+ memory cells. Among the 164 previously reported CMV-associated TCRbeta sequences, roughly 68 showed up in the CD4+ memory repertoires, with each one found in between one and five individuals. A median bootstrapped AUC of about 0.95 with a 95% CI of 0.76-1.00 was achieved on the Belgian cohort by the original-framework classifier.

A FACSAria II was used to sort memory CD4+ T cells, defined as single viable CD3+CD4+CD8-CD45RO+ cells. CMV serostatus was determined using a Roche Elecsys assay that detects serum IgG against CMV pp150, pp28, p38 and p52. After thawing, total CD4+ T cells were enriched by positive selection with CD4 magnetic microbeads. The samples came from a different study that was designed specifically to examine the CD4+ T cell memory repertoire. Peripheral blood mononuclear cells were isolated and cryopreserved following standard operating procedures; serum was stored at -80 °C. CD3-PerCP (BW264/56), CD4-APC (RPA-T4), CD45RO-PE (UCHT1) and CD8-Pacific Orange (3B5) antibodies were used for staining, and non-viable cells were excluded with Sytox blue. A note on this clone: Its cognate antigen has yet to be identified. No base quality values were provided; no much bigger clone lies one nucleotide off.

The Quick-DNA Microprep Kit was used to extract genomic DNA from the sorted cells. TCRbeta DNA was amplified with the immunoSEQ hsTCRbeta kit following the manufacturer's protocol. An Illumina MiSeq instrument was used to sequence the TCRbeta libraries. As for the original processing: Once out-of-frame sequences had been removed, 2 million to 2.5 million distinct TCRbeta sequences were left, which works out to an average of about 71,000 per individual. Each individual was scored using the number of 170 or so previously reported CMV-associated TCRbeta sequences that the individual carried and the total number of productive distinct TCRbeta sequences. A beta-binomial model was reimplemented in Python, and scikit-learn random forests with default parameters were trained on data from the US cohort. Classifier performance on the Belgian cohort was summarized as median AUC with percentile confidence intervals calculated over 10,000 bootstrap iterations. TCRdb provides this immuneACCESS table in a form limited to in-frame rearrangements. Some clones are lacking; in checked studies, under half of them reflect an unresolved V gene, and why the rest are absent is not known. V and J calls and clone size are as listed in that table; D and trimming were resolved from the DNA. The sample table shows about 56,000 clones, and over 80% are seen once. The ten largest clones represent around 0.38% of the sample.

The CDR3 has 13 amino acids, counting the end cysteine and phenylalanine. The entry retains the CDR3 DNA only, 39 bases that are in frame from base 1. The germline V gene sets CDR1 to SGHTA and CDR2 to FQGNSA. The junction carries 7 bases between V and J, which are trimmed by 0 bases and 5 bases respectively. The sequence derives from an adult in good health and CMV-seronegative. Rearrangement joined TRBV7-2 to TRBJ1-2; no D gene call is confident. The sample was memory CD4+ T cells from blood. The DNA sequence reads TGTGCCAGCAGCTTAGCAGGAGTTTATGGCTACACCTTC. Translated, this gives CASSLAGVYGYTF.